The present T cell receptor beta chain was sequenced within a study of blood T cells in healthy people across ages. This clonotype was recorded at least ten times. CDR1 and CDR2 (germline): GTSNPN, SVGIG (reference sequence). V was trimmed by 1 base and J by 5 bases, leaving 8 bases between them. The CDR3 has 12 amino acids. Combining a sample-barcoded 5' primer with a J-beta primer mix, a second PCR ran for 7 to 11 cycles. TCRdb re-called the 5' RACE reads through MiXCR, storing one row per CDR3 protein. Counted here are around 670,000 distinct CDR3 sequences, roughly 30% occurring once; the ten biggest clones make up about a sixth.

Sequenced: blood. The rearrangement joins TRBV30 to TRBJ2-5, with D tentatively TRBD1 or TRBD2 (5 bases each). This TCR was sampled from a woman of 80 years or more in good health. The CDR3 bases are TGTGCCTGGAGTGAGTGGGGGGAGACCCAGTACTTC. It codes for CAWSEWGETQYF.